This T cell receptor beta chain was found in a study of blood T cell repertoires in COVID-19. At the level of the study: Samples taken during acute and convalescent COVID-19 were collected in the United States, Italy and Spain. From T cells, B-cell-depleted T cells, or PBMCs came the material, which was cDNA or gDNA.

Seattle researchers signed up patients amid active infection and tracked them longitudinally. Using immunoSEQ multiplex PCR, the repertoire was profiled, and TCRdb retains in-frame clones only, with some absent. Among under 200,000 clones listed, 79% were seen once. This CDR3 is 15 amino acids long. Germline V CDR1 and CDR2: LNHDA, SQIVND (reference sequence). V was clipped by 4 bases and J by 6 bases; unmatched bases: 6. Sequenced material: peripheral blood. This TCR was sampled from an older woman with COVID-19, enrolled during active disease. The chain carries TRBV19 and TRBJ2-2; 9 nucleotides align to TRBD1. CDR3 loop: CASSSRTGVAGELFF. CDR3 DNA sequence: TGTGCCAGTAGTAGCAGGACAGGGGTCGCCGGGGAGCTGTTTTTT.